The T cell receptor beta chain described here comes from a study of T cell responses to AZD1222 COVID-19 vaccine. Study-wide results and caveats: Increased Spike-specific TCR breadth and depth were observed after two AZD1222 doses. Only 5 to 7 individuals given AZD1222 were seropositive at baseline. Repertoire sampling happened only post peak T cell response. Reports say nearly half of spike-specific TCRs go after unmutated variant regions.

The repertoire was sequenced with immunoSEQ multiplex PCR; TCRdb's copy has only in-frame clones and lacks some. Of about 72,000 clones in the sample, 70% to 90% were seen once. For this clone: Antigen: not known.

Trimming removed 6 bases from V and 9 bases from J, with 12 bases in between. This CDR3 is built from 12 residues. CDR1 and CDR2 from the germline V gene are MDHEN and SYDVKM. This specimen was peripheral blood, taken 28 days after the second AZD1222 dose. The chain recombines TRBV28 with TRBJ2-1; TRBD1 might be the D (6 bases). The TCR comes from an adult who received the AZD1222 COVID-19 vaccine. The CDR3 region is CASRLQGTEQFF. DNA for the CDR3: TGTGCCAGCAGGCTACAGGGAACTGAGCAGTTCTTC.